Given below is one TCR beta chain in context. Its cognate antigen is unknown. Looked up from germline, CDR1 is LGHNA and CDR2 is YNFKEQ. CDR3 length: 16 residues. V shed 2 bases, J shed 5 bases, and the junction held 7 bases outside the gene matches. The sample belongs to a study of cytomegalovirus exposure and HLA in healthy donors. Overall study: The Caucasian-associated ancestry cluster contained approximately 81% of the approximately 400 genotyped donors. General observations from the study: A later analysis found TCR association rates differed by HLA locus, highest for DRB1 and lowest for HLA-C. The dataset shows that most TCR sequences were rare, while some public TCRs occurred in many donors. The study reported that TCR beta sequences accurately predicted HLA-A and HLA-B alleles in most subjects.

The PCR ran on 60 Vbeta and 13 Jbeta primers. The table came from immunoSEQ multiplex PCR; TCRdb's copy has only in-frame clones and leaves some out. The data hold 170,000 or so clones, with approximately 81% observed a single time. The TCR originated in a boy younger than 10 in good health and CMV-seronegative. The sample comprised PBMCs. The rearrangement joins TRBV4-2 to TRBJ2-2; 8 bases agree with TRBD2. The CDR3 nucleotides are TGTGCCAGCAGCCAACCAGCGGGAGCGGGAACCGGGGAGCTGTTTTTT. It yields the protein CASSQPAGAGTGELFF.